This T cell receptor beta chain was retrieved from a study of T cells in Graves' hyperthyroidism and ophthalmopathy. Regions amplified from RNA transcripts were the TCR beta CDR3 regions. A first-round RT-PCR of the TCR CDR3 used the HTBI primer set. TCRdb reprocessed the multiplex PCR reads via MiXCR and lists one record per CDR3 protein. The sample shows about half a million distinct CDR3 sequences, roughly 20% of them seen only once. This CDR3 spans 13 amino acids. V dropped 2 bases and J dropped 6 bases, with 11 bases sitting between them. CDR1 SEHNR and CDR2 FQNEAQ come from the germline V gene (reference sequence).

The chain links TRBV7-9 to TRBJ2-7; tentative D call: TRBD1 (5 bases). Sequences were obtained from blood. This sequence originates from a man younger than 35 with Graves' hyperthyroidism. CDR3 protein: CASSLSLRGEQYF. CDR3 DNA: TGTGCCAGCAGCTTAAGTCTAAGGGGCGAGCAGTACTTC. Based on the CDR3 plus reference TRBV7-9 and TRBJ2-7, the full variable domain is DTGVSQNPRHKITKRGQNVTFRCDPISEHNRLYWYRQTLGQGPEFLTYFQNEAQLEKSRLLSDRFSAERPKGSFSTLEIQRTEQGDSAMYLCASSLSLRGEQYFGPGTRLTVT.